This T cell receptor (beta chain) was recovered during a study of cytomegalovirus exposure and HLA in healthy donors. Germline V lookup: CDR1 SGHNT, CDR2 YYREEE (reference sequence). The CDR3 runs 18 residues. The germline V and J ends were trimmed by 1 base and 0 bases, with 17 bases remaining between them. This clone came up once. The PCR ran on 60 Vbeta and 13 Jbeta primers. Assay used: immunoSEQ multiplex PCR; TCRdb lists only in-frame clones, some missing. The table has about 230,000 clones, around 78% seen once. The rearrangement links TRBV5-4 to TRBJ2-1; D unresolved. The TCR originated in a boy aged 5-17 years in good health and CMV-seronegative. The sample was PBMCs. The CDR3 DNA reads as TGTGCCAGCAGCTTGTTGCTTCTCCCTTCGGTCTCCTACAATGAGCAGTTCTTC. This sequence encodes CASSLLLLPSVSYNEQFF.